The entry that follows covers one T cell receptor beta chain sequence. Antigen unknown. This sample was taken from a study of neoadjuvant nivolumab and ipilimumab in lung cancer. Findings and caveats of the study: Blood richness before therapy tracked richness in tumors resected after neoadjuvant therapy.

Germline values: CDR1 MRHNA, CDR2 SNTAGT. The CDR3 has 14 residues. V was clipped by 4 bases and J by 1 base; unmatched bases: 2. TCRdb's copy holds only in-frame clones and misses some; the assay was immunoSEQ multiplex PCR. The sample carries 30,000 or so clones, 75% to 95% recorded once. The source is an adult with non-small cell lung cancer. The material was peripheral blood, obtained after neoadjuvant nivolumab, alone or with ipilimumab, at or shortly before surgery. This chain connects TRBV6-4 to TRBJ2-3; 7 positions match TRBD1. CDR3 nucleotide sequence: TGTGCCAGCAGTGTGCAGGGGGGCACAGATACGCAGTATTTT. Translating it yields CASSVQGGTDTQYF.